The 32 T cell receptor beta chains reported below all come from one sample, sequenced in a study of PD-L1 blockade in urothelial cancer. Clones were read by immunoSEQ multiplex PCR, and TCRdb kept only the in-frame ones, dropping some. The profile covers 50,000 to 60,000 clones, with roughly 91% appearing a single time and less than 2.5% taken by the ten largest. As to time point: peripheral blood 6 weeks after treatment start. Sequences were derived from PBMCs, sampled around atezolizumab (anti-PD-L1) treatment. The receptors were sampled from a man aged 55-75 years with urothelial cancer.

The chain joins TRBV5-1 to TRBJ2-5; D is perhaps TRBD1 (6 bases). CDR3 length: 13 amino acids. The germline gives CDR1 SGHRS, CDR2 YFSETQ. V was cut by 7 bases and J by 3 bases, with 13 bases left in between. The CDR3 reads CASSGTQEETQYF. The CDR3 region has the DNA TGCGCCAGCTCCGGGACACAAGAAGAGACCCAGTACTTC.

The rearrangement joins TRBV5-1 to TRBJ1-2, with 9 nucleotides matching TRBD1. The germline V gene has CDR1 SGHRS and CDR2 YFSETQ. The ends lost 2 bases at V and 8 bases at J; junction bases unmatched: 7. This CDR3 is built from 14 residues. Written as DNA, the CDR3 is TGCGCCAGCAGCTTCGTATTGACAGGGGGAGGCTACACCTTC. Translation gives CASSFVLTGGGYTF.

The V gene is TRBV7-3, the J gene TRBJ2-5; D is possibly TRBD2 (6 bases). This CDR3 contains 15 residues. Trimming left V 5 bases short and J 1 base short, with 14 bases between. CDR1 is SGHTA, CDR2 FQGTGA, per germline. This CDR3 is CASSPRAGLQETQYF. The CDR3 DNA reads TGTGCCAGCAGCCCGAGGGCGGGGCTCCAAGAGACCCAGTACTTC.

V usage is TRBV7-2 and J usage is TRBJ2-7, with 11 bases fitting TRBD2. The V gene end was trimmed by 2 bases and the J gene end by 4 bases; junction bases not matched to a gene: 4. The CDR3 has 15 residues. In germline, CDR1 is SGHTA, CDR2 FQGNSA. The CDR3: CASSLTSGRGYEQYF. The CDR3 DNA reads TGTGCCAGCAGCTTAACTAGCGGGAGAGGTTACGAGCAGTACTTC.

This clone is a singleton in its sample. This sequence joins TRBV5-6 and TRBJ2-3; maybe TRBD2 (6 bases). Trimming removed 0 bases from V and 5 bases from J, with 16 bases in between. Germline V lookup: CDR1 SGHDT, CDR2 YYEEEE. The CDR3 sequence is 16 residues long. CDR3 region: CASSLGGGAGLDTQYF. CDR3 coding DNA: TGTGCCAGCAGCTTGGGCGGCGGAGCGGGCCTAGATACGCAGTATTTT. The full variable domain, completed using reference TRBV5-6 and TRBJ2-3, is DAGVTQSPTHLIKTRGQQVTLRCSPKSGHDTVSWYQQALGQGPQFIFQYYEEEERQRGNFPDRFSGHQFPNYSSELNVNALLLGDSALYLCASSLGGGAGLDTQYFGPGTRLTVL.

This clone turned up a few times. The gene calls are TRBV6-1 and TRBJ1-3; no clear D. Germline assignment: CDR1 MNHNS and CDR2 SASEGT. The CDR3 runs to 14 residues. Trimming shortened V by 2 bases and J by 4 bases, and 9 bases separated the two germline ends. The CDR3, as DNA: TGTGCCAGCAGTGAATCGAGAAGAGGAAACACCATATATTTT. It translates to CASSESRRGNTIYF.

V and J are TRBV12-5 and TRBJ1-2; D uncertain. Trimming removed 0 bases from V and 2 bases from J, with 4 bases in between. The CDR3 consists of 13 residues. Per the germline V gene, CDR1 is LGHNT and CDR2 is FRNRAP. The DNA for the CDR3 is TGTGCTAGTGGTTTGGTACAGAACTATGGCTACACCTTC. Translated, it gives CASGLVQNYGYTF.

The rearrangement joins TRBV5-1 to TRBJ2-7; tentatively, D is TRBD2 (6 bases). The V and J ends lost 0 bases and 3 bases respectively, with 10 bases between them. Per the germline V gene, CDR1 is SGHRS and CDR2 is YFSETQ. The CDR3 totals 14 residues. The CDR3 sequence is CASSLEVGGYEQYF. In DNA form, the CDR3 reads TGCGCCAGCAGCTTGGAGGTGGGGGGCTACGAGCAGTACTTC.

V is TRBV6-6 and J is TRBJ2-5; TRBD2 might be the D (5 bases). The germline gives CDR1 MNHNY, CDR2 SVGAGI (reference sequence). Trimming left V 0 bases short and J 5 bases short, with 10 bases between. CDR3 length: 14 amino acids. The CDR3 sequence is CASSYSGVPETQYF. The DNA of the CDR3 is TGTGCCAGCAGTTACTCCGGGGTACCGGAGACCCAGTACTTC.

V gene TRBV6-6 combines with J gene TRBJ1-1; no firm D call. From germline, CDR1 is MNHNY and CDR2 SVGAGI (reference sequence). The CDR3 totals 13 residues. V lost 4 bases and J 0 bases, leaving 6 bases between the germline ends. CDR3: CASSSQMNTEAFF. In DNA form, the CDR3 reads TGTGCCAGCAGTTCTCAGATGAACACTGAAGCTTTCTTT.

This CDR3 is CASSLQGGDGNTIYF. The CDR3 DNA reads as TGTGCCAGCAGCTTGCAGGGGGGAGACGGAAACACCATATATTTT. The gene calls are TRBV5-5 and TRBJ1-3; TRBD1 agrees at 7 bases. CDR1 is SGHKS, CDR2 YYEKEE, per germline (reference sequence). The V and J ends lost 1 base and 4 bases, in that order; junction bases with no gene match: 5. The CDR3 extends over 15 amino acids.

The count of this clone is one. The J gene is TRBJ1-2, the V gene TRBV19; D uncertain. V lost 0 bases and J 4 bases, leaving 6 bases between the germline ends. CDR1 LNHDA and CDR2 SQIVND come from the germline V gene (reference sequence). The CDR3 consists of 13 residues. As DNA, the CDR3 is TGTGCCAGTAGTATAGACAGTTTCTATGGCTACACCTTC. It translates to CASSIDSFYGYTF.

This clone came up a few times. The gene calls are TRBV21-1 and TRBJ1-6; the table names TRBD1, a call not compared with the DNA. TRBV21-1 is annotated as a pseudogene. This CDR3 comprises 14 residues. DNA for the CDR3: TGTGCCAGGCCGACAGGCTCCTATAATTCACCCCTCCACTTT. It yields the protein CARPTGSYNSPLHF.

This chain connects TRBV28 to TRBJ2-4; 7 bases are a match to TRBD1. The ends lost 5 bases at V and 6 bases at J; junction bases unmatched: 7. This CDR3 has 14 residues. Germline V gene lookup returns CDR1 MDHEN and CDR2 SYDVKM. The CDR3, as DNA: TGTGCCAGCAGTAAAGGGGGCTCGGTAAACATTCAGTACTTC. Its translation is CASSKGGSVNIQYF. The variable domain in full, with the rest retrieved from reference TRBV28 and TRBJ2-4, is DVKVTQSSRYLVKRTGEKVFLECVQDMDHENMFWYRQDPGLGLRLIYFSYDVKMKEKGDIPEGYSVSREKKERFSLILESASTNQTSMYLCASSKGGSVNIQYFGAGTRLSVL.

This rearrangement joins TRBV7-9 to TRBJ2-3, with D maybe TRBD2 (5 bases). CDR3 length equals 14 residues. V was clipped by 4 bases and J by 2 bases, with 10 bases between them. Germline CDR1 reads SEHNR; CDR2 reads FQNEAQ (reference sequence). CDR3 sequence (DNA): TGTGCCAGCAGCTCCTCGACTAACACAGATACGCAGTATTTT. It yields the protein CASSSSTNTDTQYF.

The chain uses TRBV7-2 and TRBJ1-5; 12 bases line up with TRBD1. Per the germline V gene, CDR1 is SGHTA and CDR2 is FQGNSA. The CDR3 is 18 residues long. V shed 4 bases and J 3 bases; nucleotides not matched to a gene: 10. CDR3 sequence: CASSYGTGGRGDNQPQHF. The CDR3, as DNA: TGTGCCAGCAGCTACGGGACAGGGGGCAGGGGGGACAATCAGCCCCAGCATTTT.

The rearrangement uses TRBV7-9 and TRBJ2-1, with D possibly TRBD1 on 7 matching bases. The CDR3 runs to 13 residues. The V end lost 11 bases, the J end lost 0 bases, and 11 bases lay between the germline ends. Germline V gene data show CDR1 as SEHNR and CDR2 as FQNEAQ (reference sequence). CDR3 sequence: CAGRDSSYNEQFF. The DNA for the CDR3 is TGTGCCGGGCGGGACAGCTCCTACAATGAGCAGTTCTTC.

This clone was observed once. The chain couples TRBV2 to TRBJ2-1, with a tentative D call TRBD2 (5 bases). The CDR3 spans 12 residues. Germline lookup yields CDR1 SNHLY and CDR2 FYNNEI. Trimming removed 3 bases at V and 12 bases at J, with 12 bases between. The CDR3 nucleotides are TGTGCCAGCAGTGATGGCGGAGGCGGGCAGTTCTTC. It encodes CASSDGGGGQFF.

J is TRBJ2-7 and V is TRBV7-8, with 12 bases that match TRBD1. CDR3 length: 16 residues. After removal of 5 bases from V and 2 bases from J, the junction contained 7 bases not matched to a gene. Germline V gives CDR1 SGHVS, CDR2 FQNEAQ. CDR3 protein: CASSPGQGAPAYEQYF. CDR3 DNA: TGTGCCAGCAGCCCGGGACAGGGGGCCCCTGCCTACGAGCAGTACTTC.

V gene TRBV10-1 combines with J gene TRBJ2-7; 11 nucleotides agree with TRBD2. The CDR3 runs to 14 residues. The V gene's germline CDR1 is WNHNN and CDR2 SYGVQD (reference sequence). V was pared by 5 bases and J by 7 bases, with 7 bases of the junction left unmatched. The CDR3 sequence is CASSRSGRAGEQYF. The CDR3 DNA reads as TGCGCCAGCAGTCGTAGCGGGAGGGCGGGTGAGCAGTACTTC.

The V and J genes are TRBV5-1 and TRBJ1-4; 10 nucleotides agree with TRBD1. Per germline, CDR1 SGHRS and CDR2 YFSETQ. Germline trimming cut 2 bases from V and 8 bases from J; bases unmatched to any gene: 6. The CDR3 totals 15 residues. The CDR3 nucleotides read TGCGCCAGCAGCTTAGGGACAGGGGTGGGAGAAAAACTGTTTTTT. The encoded protein is CASSLGTGVGEKLFF.

This clone was counted once. The chain employs TRBV4-1 and TRBJ1-5; 8 bases fit TRBD1. The germline V gene encodes CDR1 MGHRA and CDR2 YSYEKL. V lost 1 base and J lost 4; bases outside the gene matches: 3. The length of the CDR3 is 15 residues. This chain's CDR3 is CASSQGQGRNQPQHF. CDR3 sequence (DNA): TGCGCCAGCAGCCAAGGACAGGGGAGGAATCAGCCCCAGCATTTT.

The chain carries TRBV7-7 and TRBJ2-3; 9 bases agree with TRBD1. CDR1 is SSHAT, CDR2 FNYEAQ, per germline (reference sequence). The CDR3 totals 15 residues. The trim removed 5 bases at V and 0 bases at J, leaving 3 bases unmatched. The CDR3 is CASSAQGASTDTQYF. In DNA, the CDR3 is TGTGCCAGCAGCGCACAGGGGGCTAGCACAGATACGCAGTATTTT. The full variable domain, with the rest looked up from reference TRBV7-7 and TRBJ2-3, is GAGVSQSPRYKVTKRGQDVTLRCDPISSHATLYWYQQALGQGPEFLTYFNYEAQPDKSGLPSDRFSAERPEGSISTLTIQRTEQRDSAMYRCASSAQGASTDTQYFGPGTRLTVL.

J is TRBJ2-7 and V is TRBV18, with TRBD1 matching over 12 bases. Germline CDR1 KGHSH, CDR2 LQKENI. This CDR3 contains 15 residues. Trimming took 3 bases from V and 6 from J; bases not matched to a gene: 6. As DNA, the CDR3 is TGTGCCAGCTCACCCGCCGGGACAGGGGGCCGCGAGCAGTACTTC. Amino acids: CASSPAGTGGREQYF.

This chain uses TRBV6-1 with TRBJ1-4; possibly TRBD1 for D (5 bases). Looked up from germline, CDR1 is MNHNS and CDR2 is SASEGT. Between the trimmed V and J ends, which lost 8 bases and 8 bases, there was a span of 6 bases. This CDR3 region has 10 residues. The CDR3: CASGAEKLFF. The CDR3 coding sequence is TGTGCCAGCGGGGCAGAAAAACTGTTTTTT.

The chain is built from TRBV14 and TRBJ1-4; TRBD1 agrees at 9 bases. Germline V gives CDR1 SGHDN, CDR2 FVKESK. There are 16 residues in the CDR3. After removal of 4 bases from V and 5 bases from J, the junction contained 8 bases not matched to a gene. The CDR3 sequence is CASSRGRGTGNEKLFF. CDR3 nucleotides: TGTGCCAGCAGCCGTGGAAGAGGGACAGGGAATGAAAAACTGTTTTTT.

The J gene is TRBJ2-5, the V gene TRBV10-1, with D possibly matching TRBD2 (6 bases). Germline V gene data show CDR1 as WNHNN and CDR2 as SYGVQD (reference sequence). The CDR3 is made up of 15 amino acids. V was pared by 1 base and J by 2 bases, with 11 bases between. CDR3 in amino acids: CASSEWLGTQETQYF. In nucleotides, the CDR3 is TGCGCCAGCAGTGAGTGGTTAGGGACTCAAGAGACCCAGTACTTC.

This chain uses TRBV5-4 with TRBJ2-1; TRBD1 might be the D (9 bases). V gave up 4 bases and J gave up 5 bases, with 16 bases separating them. The CDR3 has 15 amino acids. From germline, CDR1 is SGHNT and CDR2 YYREEE (reference sequence). DNA for the CDR3: TGTGCCAGCAGCCCGGGGGGGACAGGGAACAATGAGCAGTTCTTC. Translating gives CASSPGGTGNNEQFF. Filled out from reference TRBV5-4 and TRBJ2-1, the complete variable domain reads ETGVTQSPTHLIKTRGQQVTLRCSSQSGHNTVSWYQQALGQGPQFIFQYYREEENGRGNFPPRFSGLQFPNYSSELNVNALELDDSALYLCASSPGGTGNNEQFFGPGTRLTVL.

V gene TRBV28 combines with J gene TRBJ2-1; 8 positions match TRBD1. This CDR3 contains 16 residues. Germline V gene sequence: CDR1 MDHEN, CDR2 SYDVKM. V lost 4 bases and J lost 7; bases outside the gene matches: 12. The CDR3 is CASSSPQGAGFNEQFF. In nucleotides, the CDR3 is TGTGCCAGCAGTTCTCCCCAGGGGGCTGGATTTAATGAGCAGTTCTTC.

V gene TRBV9 combines with J gene TRBJ1-3, with D tentatively TRBD1 (6 bases). CDR3 length: 13 residues. Per the germline V gene, CDR1 is SGDLS and CDR2 is YYNGEE. V gave up 3 bases and J gave up 6 bases, with 10 bases separating them. The CDR3 sequence: CASSANRENTIYF. The CDR3 DNA sequence: TGTGCCAGCAGCGCAAACAGGGAAAACACCATATATTTT.

This sequence joins TRBV28 and TRBJ1-5; TRBD1 matches at 7 bases. Germline V gene lookup returns CDR1 MDHEN and CDR2 SYDVKM. The V segment lost 3 bases and the J segment 6 bases; nucleotides outside the gene matches: 8. CDR3 length: 15 amino acids. CDR3 sequence (DNA): TGTGCCAGCAGTTTCCCCCGACAGGGAGGTCAGCCCCAGCATTTT. This encodes CASSFPRQGGQPQHF.

The chain couples TRBV7-2 to TRBJ2-2, with D possibly matching TRBD1 (5 bases). The CDR3 length is 17 residues. In germline, CDR1 is SGHTA, CDR2 FQGNSA. Trimming left V 6 bases short and J 0 bases short, with 17 bases between. In DNA form, the CDR3 reads TGTGCCAGCAGTCCTTTTCAGGGTCAGCCGAACACCGGGGAGCTGTTTTTT. It yields the protein CASSPFQGQPNTGELFF.